These T cell receptor beta chains were read from a single sample in a study of T cells in Graves' hyperthyroidism and ophthalmopathy. TCRdb used MiXCR to reprocess the multiplex PCR reads, holding one entry per CDR3 protein. The sample holds 200,000 to 250,000 distinct CDR3 sequences, approximately 25% seen once. Sequenced: blood. The receptors come from a woman in her thirties or forties with Graves' ophthalmopathy. The CDR3 runs from the conserved cysteine through the conserved F or W. Clone size appears in some rows only: once, few, many, or a class for an expanded clone.

j_gene: TRBJ1-5; abundance: many; v_gene: TRBV2; CDR3aa: CASRRQGGSNQPQHF
j_gene: TRBJ2-3; abundance: many; v_gene: TRBV7-8; CDR3aa: CASSSILAGGSGNTQYF
j_gene: TRBJ2-6; abundance: many; v_gene: TRBV28; CDR3aa: CASSLMAGLVSGANVLTF
j_gene: TRBJ1-1; abundance: many; v_gene: TRBV5-1; CDR3aa: CASSLVSGTEAFF
j_gene: TRBJ2-7; abundance: many; v_gene: TRBV6-5; CDR3aa: CASSYWASGYEQYF
j_gene: TRBJ1-6; abundance: many; v_gene: TRBV24-1; CDR3aa: CATSDLNQRANSPLHF
j_gene: TRBJ2-2; abundance: many; v_gene: TRBV5-1; CDR3aa: CASSSDLQGAGELFF
j_gene: TRBJ1-5; abundance: few; v_gene: TRBV12-3/TRBV12-4; CDR3aa: CASSLAGGANQPQHF
j_gene: TRBJ2-5; abundance: many; v_gene: TRBV10-3; CDR3aa: CAISESEPSGSQETQYF
j_gene: TRBJ2-6; abundance: many; v_gene: TRBV15; CDR3aa: CATSRGSLGGANVLTF
j_gene: TRBJ2-7; abundance: many; v_gene: TRBV6-5; CDR3aa: CASSYPQGHEQYF
j_gene: TRBJ1-1; abundance: many; v_gene: TRBV5-1; CDR3aa: CASREGGANTEAFF
j_gene: TRBJ1-1; abundance: NA; v_gene: TRBV29-1; CDR3aa: CSVGTGNTEAFF
j_gene: TRBJ2-5; abundance: many; v_gene: TRBV9; CDR3aa: CASSATGQGFVETQYF
j_gene: TRBJ1-5; abundance: many; v_gene: TRBV2; CDR3aa: CASGEQNRNQPQHF
j_gene: TRBJ2-7; abundance: NA; v_gene: TRBV15; CDR3aa: CATSSGIVPYEQYF
j_gene: TRBJ1-5; abundance: NA; v_gene: TRBV15; CDR3aa: CATSRDGAQHF
j_gene: TRBJ2-7; abundance: many; v_gene: TRBV28; CDR3aa: CASSLFRLHSYEQYF
j_gene: TRBJ2-7; abundance: many; v_gene: TRBV6-1; CDR3aa: CGSRAGGGSSSYEQYF
j_gene: TRBJ2-7; abundance: many; v_gene: TRBV30; CDR3aa: CAWSQRYEQYF
j_gene: TRBJ1-1; abundance: many; v_gene: TRBV19; CDR3aa: CASSYRDSGTEAFF
j_gene: TRBJ2-7; abundance: NA; v_gene: TRBV20-1; CDR3aa: CSSGRSSIEQYF
j_gene: TRBJ2-2; abundance: many; v_gene: TRBV3-1; CDR3aa: CASSQDRLAGITGELFF
j_gene: TRBJ2-4; abundance: many; v_gene: TRBV12-3/TRBV12-4; CDR3aa: CACSQDRGSWNIQYF
j_gene: TRBJ2-5; abundance: NA; v_gene: TRBV6-2/TRBV6-3; CDR3aa: CASSERGQGQETQYF
j_gene: TRBJ1-3; abundance: NA; v_gene: TRBV2; CDR3aa: CAIDTGNTIYF
j_gene: TRBJ2-7; abundance: many; v_gene: TRBV4-1; CDR3aa: CASSQDLPSGTYEQYF